This T cell receptor beta chain was recovered during a study of post-analysis software for immune sequencing data. Study-level background: Courses of disease covered relapsing-remitting, secondary progressive and progressive-relapsing multiple sclerosis.

This clonotype turned up a few times. Its antigen remains unidentified. Study-wide findings and caveats: Multiple sclerosis was associated with a significant reduction in normalized Chao1 diversity relative to controls. F-measure co-clustering was strong for batch-matched samples.

The TCR beta cDNA libraries contained unique molecular identifiers. With roughly 0.9 to 10 million T cells as the source, 500,000 to 650,000 cDNA molecules resulted. One entry per CDR3 protein results from TCRdb running MiXCR on the PCR reads. This table holds more than 450,000 distinct CDR3 sequences, around a third found once. Material for sequencing was blood. This TCR came from a girl under 18 with multiple sclerosis.

The CDR3 bases are TGTGCCAGCACTGCCGGGACTAGAAGGCAGTTCTTC. This gives the protein CASTAGTRRQFF. The chain has TRBV7-8 and TRBJ2-1, with 8 bases lining up with TRBD2. CDR3 length: 12 amino acids. V lost 7 bases to trimming and J lost 12 bases; unmatched junction nucleotides: 8. Germline values: CDR1 SGHVS, CDR2 FQNEAQ.